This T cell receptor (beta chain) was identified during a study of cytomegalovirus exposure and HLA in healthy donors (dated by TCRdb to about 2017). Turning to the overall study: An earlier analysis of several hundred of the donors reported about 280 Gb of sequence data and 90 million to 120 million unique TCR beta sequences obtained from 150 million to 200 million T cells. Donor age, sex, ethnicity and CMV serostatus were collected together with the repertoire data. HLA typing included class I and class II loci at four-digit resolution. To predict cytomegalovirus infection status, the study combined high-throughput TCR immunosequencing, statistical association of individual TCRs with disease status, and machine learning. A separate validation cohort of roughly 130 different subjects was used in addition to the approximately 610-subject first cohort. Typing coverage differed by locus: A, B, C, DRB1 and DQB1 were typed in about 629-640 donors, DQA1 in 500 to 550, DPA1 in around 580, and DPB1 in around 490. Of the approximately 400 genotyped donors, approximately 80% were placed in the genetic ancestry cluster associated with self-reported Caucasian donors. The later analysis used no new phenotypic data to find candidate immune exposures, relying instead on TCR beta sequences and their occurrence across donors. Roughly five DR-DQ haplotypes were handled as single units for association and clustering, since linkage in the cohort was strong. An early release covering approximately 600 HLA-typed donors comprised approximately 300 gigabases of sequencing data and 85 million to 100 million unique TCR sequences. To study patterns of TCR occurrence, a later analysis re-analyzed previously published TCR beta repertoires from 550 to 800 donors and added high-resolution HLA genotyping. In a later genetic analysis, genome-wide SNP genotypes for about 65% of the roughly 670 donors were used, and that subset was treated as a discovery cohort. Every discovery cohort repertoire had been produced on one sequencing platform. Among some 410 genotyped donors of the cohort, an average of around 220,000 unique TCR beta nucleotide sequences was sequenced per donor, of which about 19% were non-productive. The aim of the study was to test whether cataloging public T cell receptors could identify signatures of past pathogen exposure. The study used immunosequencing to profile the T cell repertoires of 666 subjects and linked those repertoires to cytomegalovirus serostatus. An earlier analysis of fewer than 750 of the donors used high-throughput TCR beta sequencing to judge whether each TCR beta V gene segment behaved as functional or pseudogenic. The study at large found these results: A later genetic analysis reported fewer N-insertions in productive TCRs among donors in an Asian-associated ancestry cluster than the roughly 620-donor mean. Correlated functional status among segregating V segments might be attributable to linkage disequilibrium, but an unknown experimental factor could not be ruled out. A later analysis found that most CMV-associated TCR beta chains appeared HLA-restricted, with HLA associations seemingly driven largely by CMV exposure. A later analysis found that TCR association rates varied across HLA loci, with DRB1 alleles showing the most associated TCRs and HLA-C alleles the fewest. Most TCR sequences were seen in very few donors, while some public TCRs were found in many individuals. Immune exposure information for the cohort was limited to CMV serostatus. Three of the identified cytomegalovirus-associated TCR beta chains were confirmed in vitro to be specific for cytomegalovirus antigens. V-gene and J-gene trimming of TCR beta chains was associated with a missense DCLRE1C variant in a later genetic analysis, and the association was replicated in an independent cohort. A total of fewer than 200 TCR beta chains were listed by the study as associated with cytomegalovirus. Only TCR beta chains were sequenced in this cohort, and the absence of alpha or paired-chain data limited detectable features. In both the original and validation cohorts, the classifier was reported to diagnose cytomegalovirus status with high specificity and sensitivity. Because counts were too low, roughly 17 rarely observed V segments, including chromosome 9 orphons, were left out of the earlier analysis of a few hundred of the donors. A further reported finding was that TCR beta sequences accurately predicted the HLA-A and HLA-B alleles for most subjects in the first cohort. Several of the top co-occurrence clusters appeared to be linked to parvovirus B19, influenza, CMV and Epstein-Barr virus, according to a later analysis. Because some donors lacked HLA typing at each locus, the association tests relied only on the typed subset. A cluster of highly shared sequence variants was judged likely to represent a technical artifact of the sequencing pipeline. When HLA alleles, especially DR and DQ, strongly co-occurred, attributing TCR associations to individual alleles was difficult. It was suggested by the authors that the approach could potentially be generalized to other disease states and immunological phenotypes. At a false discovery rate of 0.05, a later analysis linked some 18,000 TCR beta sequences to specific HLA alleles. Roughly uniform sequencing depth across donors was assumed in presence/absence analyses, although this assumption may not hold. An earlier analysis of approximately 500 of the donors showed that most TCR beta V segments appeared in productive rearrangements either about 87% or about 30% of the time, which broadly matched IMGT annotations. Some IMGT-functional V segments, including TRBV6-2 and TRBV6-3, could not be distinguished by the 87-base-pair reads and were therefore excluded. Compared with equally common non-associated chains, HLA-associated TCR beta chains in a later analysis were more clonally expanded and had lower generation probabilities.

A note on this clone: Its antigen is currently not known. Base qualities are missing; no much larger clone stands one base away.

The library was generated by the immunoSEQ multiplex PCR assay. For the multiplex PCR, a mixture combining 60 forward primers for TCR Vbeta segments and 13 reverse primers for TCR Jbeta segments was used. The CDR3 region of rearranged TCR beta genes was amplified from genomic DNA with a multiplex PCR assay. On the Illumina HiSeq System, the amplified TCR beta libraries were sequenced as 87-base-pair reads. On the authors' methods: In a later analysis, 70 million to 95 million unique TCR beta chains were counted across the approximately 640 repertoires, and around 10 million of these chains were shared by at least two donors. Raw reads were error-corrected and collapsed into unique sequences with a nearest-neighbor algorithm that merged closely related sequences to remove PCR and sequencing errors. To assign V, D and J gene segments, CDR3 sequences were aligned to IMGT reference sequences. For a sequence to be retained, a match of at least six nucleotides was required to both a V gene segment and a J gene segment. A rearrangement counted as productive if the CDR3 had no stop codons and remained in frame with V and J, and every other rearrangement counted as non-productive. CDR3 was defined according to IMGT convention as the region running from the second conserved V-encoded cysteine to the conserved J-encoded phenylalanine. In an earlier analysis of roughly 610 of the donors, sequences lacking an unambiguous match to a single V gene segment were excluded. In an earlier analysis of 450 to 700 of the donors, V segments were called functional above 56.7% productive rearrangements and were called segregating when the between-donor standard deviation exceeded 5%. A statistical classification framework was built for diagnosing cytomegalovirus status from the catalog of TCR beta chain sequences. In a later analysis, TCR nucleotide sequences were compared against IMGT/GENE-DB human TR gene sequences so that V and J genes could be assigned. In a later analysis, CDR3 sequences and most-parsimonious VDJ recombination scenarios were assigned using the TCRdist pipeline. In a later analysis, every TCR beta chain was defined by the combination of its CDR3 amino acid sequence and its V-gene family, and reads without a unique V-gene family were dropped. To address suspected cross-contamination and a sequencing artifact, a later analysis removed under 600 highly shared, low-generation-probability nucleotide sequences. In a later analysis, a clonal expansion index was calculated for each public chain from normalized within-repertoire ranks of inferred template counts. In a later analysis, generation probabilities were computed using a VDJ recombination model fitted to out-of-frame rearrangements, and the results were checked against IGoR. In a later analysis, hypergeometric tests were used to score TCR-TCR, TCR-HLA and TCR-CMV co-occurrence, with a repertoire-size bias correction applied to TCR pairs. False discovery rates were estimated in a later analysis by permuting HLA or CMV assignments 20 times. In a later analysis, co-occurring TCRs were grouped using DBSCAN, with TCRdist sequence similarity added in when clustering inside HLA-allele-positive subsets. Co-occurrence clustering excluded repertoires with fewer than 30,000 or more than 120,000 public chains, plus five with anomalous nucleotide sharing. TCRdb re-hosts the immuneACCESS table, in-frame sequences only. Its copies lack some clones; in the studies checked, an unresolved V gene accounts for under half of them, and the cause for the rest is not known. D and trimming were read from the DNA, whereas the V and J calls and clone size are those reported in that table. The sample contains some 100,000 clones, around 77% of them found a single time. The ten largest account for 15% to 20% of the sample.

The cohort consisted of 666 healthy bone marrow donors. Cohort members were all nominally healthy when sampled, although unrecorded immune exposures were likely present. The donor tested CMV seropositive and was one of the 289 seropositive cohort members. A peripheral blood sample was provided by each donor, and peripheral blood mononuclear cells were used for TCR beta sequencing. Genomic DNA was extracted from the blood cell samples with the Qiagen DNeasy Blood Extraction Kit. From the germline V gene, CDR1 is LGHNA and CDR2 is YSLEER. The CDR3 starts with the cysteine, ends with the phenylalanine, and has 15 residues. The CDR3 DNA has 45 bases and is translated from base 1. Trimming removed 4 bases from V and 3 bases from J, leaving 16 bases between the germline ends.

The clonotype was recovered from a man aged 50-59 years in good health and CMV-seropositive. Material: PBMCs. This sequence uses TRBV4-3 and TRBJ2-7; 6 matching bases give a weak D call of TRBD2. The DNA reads TGCGCCAGCAGCCGCCTACTAGCTGGGGACTACGAGCAGTACTTC. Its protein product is CASSRLLAGDYEQYF.